Each of the 23 T cell receptor beta chains below was sequenced from the same sample in a study of blood T cell repertoires in COVID-19 (TCRdb year 2020). Receptor libraries were prepared by the immunoSEQ multiplex PCR assay. TCRdb retrieved this table from immuneACCESS and kept in-frame rearrangements only. Not all clones are present; in checked studies, unresolved V genes account for under half, and no reason is known for the remainder. In this sample the table shows just under 150,000 clones, approximately 80% of which occur a single time. The ten biggest clones cover roughly 4.8% of the sample. Sequenced: peripheral blood. The receptor set was obtained from a human donor in a cohort sampled during active COVID-19.

This clone has a single count. J is TRBJ2-3 and V is TRBV5-1, with 12 bases lining up with TRBD2. Germline CDR1 reads SGHRS; CDR2 reads YFSETQ. The CDR3 is 17 amino acids. With 0 bases clipped from V and 3 bases from J, the junction kept 5 bases outside the gene matches. CDR3 in amino acids: CASSLESSGGGTDTQYF. In DNA form, the CDR3 reads TGCGCCAGCAGCTTGGAATCTAGCGGGGGGGGTACAGATACGCAGTATTTT. Supplemented by reference TRBV5-1 and TRBJ2-3, the full variable domain reads KAGVTQTPRYLIKTRGQQVTLSCSPISGHRSVSWYQQTPGQGLQFLFEYFSETQRNKGNFPGRFSGRQFSNSRSEMNVSTLELGDSALYLCASSLESSGGGTDTQYFGPGTRLTVL.

The V call is TRBV18, the J call TRBJ2-6, with D hard to call. Germline V lookup: CDR1 KGHSH, CDR2 LQKENI. V lost 3 bases and J 0 bases, leaving 15 bases between the germline ends. The CDR3 extends over 18 amino acids. DNA of the CDR3: TGTGCCAGCTCACCTACTCAAGTCCCGAGCTCTGGGGCCAACGTCCTGACTTTC. Translation gives CASSPTQVPSSGANVLTF.

The V gene is TRBV19, the J gene TRBJ1-2; no reliable D call. V shed 3 bases and J shed 5 bases, with 10 bases lying between them. Germline-derived CDR1 and CDR2 are LNHDA and SQIVND (reference sequence). This CDR3 is 13 amino acids long. CDR3 DNA: TGTGCCAGTAGTATCCCAGGCATTTATGGCTACACCTTC. It is translated as CASSIPGIYGYTF.

The chain employs TRBV10-2 and TRBJ1-2; TRBD1 is a possible D gene (6 bases). The length of the CDR3 is 14 residues. Germline CDR1 and CDR2: WSHSY and SAAADI. The V and J ends lost 9 bases and 4 bases respectively, with 18 bases between them. The CDR3: CASKTGTYGYGYTF. The CDR3 DNA reads TGCGCCAGTAAGACCGGGACATATGGCTATGGCTACACCTTC.

The J gene is TRBJ1-2, the V gene TRBV5-6, with D possibly matching TRBD1 (6 bases). CDR3 length equals 15 residues. Per the germline V gene, CDR1 is SGHDT and CDR2 is YYEEEE. V was pared by 5 bases and J by 3 bases, with 17 bases between. The CDR3 loop is CASRGGAGIDYGYTF. The CDR3 DNA is TGTGCCAGCAGAGGGGGGGCAGGGATCGACTATGGCTACACCTTC.

The V and J genes are TRBV4-1 and TRBJ1-1, with a possible D match to TRBD1 (5 bases). Germline CDR1 MGHRA, CDR2 YSYEKL. Trimming removed 1 base from V and 4 bases from J, with 10 bases in between. The CDR3 totals 14 residues. The CDR3 region has the DNA TGCGCCAGCAGCCAAGCGTTAGGGGTCACTGAAGCTTTCTTT. Residues: CASSQALGVTEAFF.

The chain links TRBV5-1 to TRBJ1-1, with 7 bases fitting TRBD1. Germline V gene sequence: CDR1 SGHRS, CDR2 YFSETQ. The J segment lost 2 bases and the V segment lost 3 bases, leaving 7 bases of the junction unmatched. CDR3 length equals 15 residues. DNA of the CDR3: TGCGCCAGCAGCTCGGGTACAGGGGATAACACTGAAGCTTTCTTT. Protein product: CASSSGTGDNTEAFF.

The rearrangement uses TRBV2 and TRBJ1-1; perhaps TRBD1 as D (5 bases). The CDR3 runs 15 residues. Trimming stripped 3 bases from V and 1 base from J, with 12 bases between. Germline lookup yields CDR1 SNHLY and CDR2 FYNNEI. CDR3 sequence: CASSDRPGSNTEAFF. CDR3 nucleotide sequence: TGTGCCAGCAGTGATCGTCCAGGGTCGAACACTGAAGCTTTCTTT.

This sequence joins TRBV19 and TRBJ2-3; tentatively, D is TRBD1 (6 bases). CDR3 length: 16 amino acids. With 3 bases removed from V and 4 bases from J, the gap between germline ends came to 17 bases. Germline loops: CDR1 LNHDA, CDR2 SQIVND (reference sequence). The CDR3 DNA reads TGTGCCAGTAGTATGATAACAGGGTCGAGGGCAGATACGCAGTATTTT. Amino acids: CASSMITGSRADTQYF.

This clone is a singleton in its sample. The chain uses TRBV20-1 and TRBJ1-1; 10 nucleotides line up with TRBD1. V dropped 5 bases and J dropped 6; count of bases not matched to a gene: 0. In germline, CDR1 is DFQATT, CDR2 SNEGSKA (reference sequence). The CDR3 is 11 amino acids. This CDR3 is CSAGQGAEAFF. In nucleotides, the CDR3 is TGCAGTGCTGGACAGGGGGCTGAAGCTTTCTTT.

This rearrangement joins TRBV25-1 to TRBJ2-2, with TRBD1 matching over 8 bases. Germline V gene lookup returns CDR1 MGHDK and CDR2 SYGVNS. V dropped 4 bases and J dropped 5; count of bases not matched to a gene: 12. The CDR3 sequence is 17 residues long. The DNA of the CDR3 is TGTGCCAGCAGTGCAAGGACAGGGAAGATGGGAACCGGGGAGCTGTTTTTT. Translation: CASSARTGKMGTGELFF.

V usage is TRBV28 and J usage is TRBJ1-5, with TRBD1 as a possible D gene (5 bases). Trimming pared 6 bases from V and 6 bases from J, leaving 18 bases between. The CDR3 is 15 residues long. Germline assignment: CDR1 MDHEN and CDR2 SYDVKM. This CDR3 reads CASSPGRGWGQPQHF. DNA of the CDR3: TGTGCCAGCAGCCCCGGGAGGGGATGGGGTCAGCCCCAGCATTTT.

This clone was recorded once. The chain employs TRBV19 and TRBJ2-7; D is perhaps TRBD2 (5 bases). Between the trimmed V and J ends, which lost 10 bases and 4 bases, there was a span of 14 bases. Germline V CDR1 and CDR2: LNHDA, SQIVND (reference sequence). The CDR3 totals 12 residues. In DNA form, the CDR3 reads TGTGCCAAGAAAACCGAGGGTTACGAGCAGTACGTC. Translation: CAKKTEGYEQYV.

The chain couples TRBV28 to TRBJ2-1; 9 bases fit TRBD2. Germline loops: CDR1 MDHEN, CDR2 SYDVKM. The trim removed 2 bases at V and 8 bases at J, leaving 7 bases unmatched. CDR3 length: 15 amino acids. CDR3 protein: CASSLTLAGADEQFF. The CDR3 coding sequence is TGTGCCAGCAGTTTAACCTTAGCGGGGGCGGATGAGCAGTTCTTC.

CDR3 DNA sequence: TGTGCCAGCAGCTTATTGGCGGTAAACACCGGGGAGCTGTTTTTT. As protein: CASSLLAVNTGELFF. This chain connects TRBV7-9 to TRBJ2-2, with D uncertain. Germline values: CDR1 SEHNR, CDR2 FQNEAQ (reference sequence). Trimming removed 2 bases at V and 2 bases at J, with 9 bases between. The CDR3 covers 15 residues.

This clone was recorded once. The chain is built from TRBV7-6 and TRBJ2-5, with D maybe TRBD2 (5 bases). The CDR3 loop spans 13 amino acids. V lost 4 bases, J lost 1 base, and 7 bases lay in between. Germline CDR1 is SGHVS and CDR2 is FNYEAQ. CDR3 in DNA: TGTGCCAGCAGCTCTAGCAGCCAAGAGACCCAGTACTTC. Amino acids: CASSSSSQETQYF.

The chain uses TRBV28 and TRBJ1-1; TRBD1 might be the D (5 bases). Germline CDR1 MDHEN, CDR2 SYDVKM. Trimming took 6 bases from V and 4 from J, leaving 12 bases between them. The CDR3 covers 13 residues. CDR3 in amino acids: CASRIPGATEAFF. CDR3 in DNA: TGTGCCAGCAGGATTCCTGGGGCCACTGAAGCTTTCTTT.

The rearrangement uses TRBV13 and TRBJ2-3; 10 bases are shared with TRBD2. V shed 2 bases, J shed 5 bases, and the junction held 7 bases outside the gene matches. Germline CDR1 is PRHDT and CDR2 is FYEKMQ (reference sequence). This CDR3 is 16 amino acids long. As DNA, the CDR3 is TGTGCCAGCAGCTTAAGGCAGCGGGGGGGTGAAGATACGCAGTATTTT. It specifies CASSLRQRGGEDTQYF.

This chain uses TRBV9 with TRBJ1-2; D not resolved. The CDR3 is made up of 13 amino acids. The germline CDR1 and CDR2 sequences are SGDLS and YYNGEE. V dropped 2 bases and J dropped 3 bases, with 8 bases sitting between them. The CDR3 DNA sequence: TGTGCCAGCAGCGTCGGGTTCTACTATGGCTACACCTTC. Its translation: CASSVGFYYGYTF.

The chain carries TRBV27 and TRBJ2-2; 7 bases match TRBD2. This CDR3 has 15 residues. The trim removed 9 bases at V and 3 bases at J, leaving 10 bases unmatched. Looked up from germline, CDR1 is MNHEY and CDR2 is SMNVEV (reference sequence). The chain's CDR3 is CARDHVGGDTGELFF. The CDR3 DNA follows: TGTGCCAGGGACCACGTGGGGGGGGACACCGGGGAGCTGTTTTTT.

This clone showed up just once. The V and J genes are TRBV30 and TRBJ2-3; D possibly corresponds to TRBD2 (5 bases). Per germline, CDR1 GTSNPN and CDR2 SVGIG (reference sequence). Trimming removed 5 bases at V and 4 bases at J, with 10 bases between. The CDR3 covers 12 residues. CDR3 nucleotides: TGTGCCTGGTCCCTGAGGGCAGATACGCAGTATTTT. Amino acid sequence: CAWSLRADTQYF.

The chain carries TRBV15 and TRBJ1-2; 7 bases agree with TRBD1. CDR3 length equals 14 residues. Germline V gene lookup returns CDR1 LNHNV and CDR2 YYDKDF (reference sequence). The ends lost 5 bases at V and 2 bases at J; junction bases unmatched: 5. The CDR3 here is CATSGLTGNYGYTF. CDR3 nucleotides: TGTGCCACCAGCGGTTTGACAGGGAACTATGGCTACACCTTC.

The rearrangement uses TRBV7-3 and TRBJ2-5; D perhaps matches TRBD2 (6 bases). Per the germline V gene, CDR1 is SGHTA and CDR2 is FQGTGA. V lost 5 bases and J lost 7, with 17 bases in between. The CDR3 covers 14 residues. The CDR3 coding sequence is TGTGCCAGCAGCGAAGGGACTGCGGGCAGGACCCAGTACTTC. Protein sequence: CASSEGTAGRTQYF.